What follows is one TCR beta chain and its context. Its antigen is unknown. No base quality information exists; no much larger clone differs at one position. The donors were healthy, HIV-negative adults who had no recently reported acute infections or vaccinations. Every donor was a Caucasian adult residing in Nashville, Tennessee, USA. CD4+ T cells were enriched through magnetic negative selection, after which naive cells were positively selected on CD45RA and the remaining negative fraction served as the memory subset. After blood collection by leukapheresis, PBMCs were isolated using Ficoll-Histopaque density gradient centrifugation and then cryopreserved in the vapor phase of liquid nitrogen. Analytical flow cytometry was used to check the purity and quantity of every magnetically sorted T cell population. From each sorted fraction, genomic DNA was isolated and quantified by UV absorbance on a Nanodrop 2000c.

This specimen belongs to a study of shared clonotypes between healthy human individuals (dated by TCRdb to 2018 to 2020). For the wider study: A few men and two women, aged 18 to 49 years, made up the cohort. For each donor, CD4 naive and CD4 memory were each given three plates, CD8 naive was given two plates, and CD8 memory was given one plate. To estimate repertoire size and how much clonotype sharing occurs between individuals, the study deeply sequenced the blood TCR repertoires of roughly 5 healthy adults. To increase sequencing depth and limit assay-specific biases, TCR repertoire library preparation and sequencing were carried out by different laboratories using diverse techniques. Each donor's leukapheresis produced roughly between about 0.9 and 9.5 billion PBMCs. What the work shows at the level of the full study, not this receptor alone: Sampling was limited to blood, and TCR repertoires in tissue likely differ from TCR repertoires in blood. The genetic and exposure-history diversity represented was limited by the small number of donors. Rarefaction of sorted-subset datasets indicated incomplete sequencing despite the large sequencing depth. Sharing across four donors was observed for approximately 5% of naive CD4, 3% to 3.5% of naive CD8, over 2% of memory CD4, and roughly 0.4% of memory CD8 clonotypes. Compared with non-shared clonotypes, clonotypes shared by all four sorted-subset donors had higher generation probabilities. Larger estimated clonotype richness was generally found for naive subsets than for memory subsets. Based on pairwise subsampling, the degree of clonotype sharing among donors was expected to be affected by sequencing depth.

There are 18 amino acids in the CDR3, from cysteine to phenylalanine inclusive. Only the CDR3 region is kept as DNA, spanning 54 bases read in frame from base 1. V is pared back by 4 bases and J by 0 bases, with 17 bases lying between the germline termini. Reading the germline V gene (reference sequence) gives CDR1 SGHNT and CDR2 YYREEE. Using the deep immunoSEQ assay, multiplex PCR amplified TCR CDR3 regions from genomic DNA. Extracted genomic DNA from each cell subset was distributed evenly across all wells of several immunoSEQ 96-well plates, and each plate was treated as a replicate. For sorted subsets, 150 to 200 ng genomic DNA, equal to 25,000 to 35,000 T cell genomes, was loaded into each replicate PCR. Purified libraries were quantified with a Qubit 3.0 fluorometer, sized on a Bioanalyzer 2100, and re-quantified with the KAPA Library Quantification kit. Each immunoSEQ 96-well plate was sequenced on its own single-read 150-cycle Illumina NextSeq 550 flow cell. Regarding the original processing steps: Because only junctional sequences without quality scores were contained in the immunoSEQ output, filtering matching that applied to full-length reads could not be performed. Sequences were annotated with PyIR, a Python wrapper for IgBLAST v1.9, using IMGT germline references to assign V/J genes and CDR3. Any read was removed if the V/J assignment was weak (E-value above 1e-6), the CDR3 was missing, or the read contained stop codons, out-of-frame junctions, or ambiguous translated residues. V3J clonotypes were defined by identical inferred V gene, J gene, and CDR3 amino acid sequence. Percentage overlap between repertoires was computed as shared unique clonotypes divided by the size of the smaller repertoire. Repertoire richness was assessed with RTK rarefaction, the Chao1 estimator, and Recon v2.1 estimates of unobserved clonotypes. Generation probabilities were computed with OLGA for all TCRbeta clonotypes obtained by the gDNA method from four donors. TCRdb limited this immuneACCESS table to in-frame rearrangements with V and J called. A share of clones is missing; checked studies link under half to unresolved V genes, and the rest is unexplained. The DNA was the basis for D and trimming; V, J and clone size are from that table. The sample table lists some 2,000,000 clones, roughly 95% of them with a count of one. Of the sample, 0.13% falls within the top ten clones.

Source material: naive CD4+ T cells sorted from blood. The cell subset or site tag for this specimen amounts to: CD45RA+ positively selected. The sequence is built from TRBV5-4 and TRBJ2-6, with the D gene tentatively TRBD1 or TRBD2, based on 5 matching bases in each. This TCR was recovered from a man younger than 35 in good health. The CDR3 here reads CASSLRDAGYSGANVLTF. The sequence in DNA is TGTGCCAGCAGCCTCCGGGACGCCGGTTACTCTGGGGCCAACGTCCTGACTTTC.